This T cell receptor beta chain stems from a study of blood T cells in healthy people across ages. Overall study findings and caveats: A roughly linear age-dependent decrease characterized TCR beta diversity per million T cells. The percentage of naive T cells correlated strongly with TCR beta diversity.

Then a second PCR, running about 6 to 11 cycles, was carried out with a sample-barcoded 5' primer and a J-beta primer mix. A template-switch adaptor that had 12 random nucleotides put a tag on each cDNA molecule. Each single sample gave us at least 2.5 million CDR3-containing paired-end reads. TCRdb reanalysed the 5' RACE reads using MiXCR and keeps one entry per CDR3 protein. The data contain about 940,000 distinct CDR3 sequences, around 48% of them singletons. This clonotype was counted ten times or more. Its antigen is undetermined. The V gene's germline CDR1 is SQVTM and CDR2 ANQGSEA. V gave up 8 bases and J gave up 5 bases, with 17 bases separating them. This CDR3 is built from 13 residues.

The clonotype comes from a man aged 30 to 45 in good health. The V call is TRBV29-1, the J call TRBJ2-3, with TRBD1 as a possible D gene (6 bases). Specimen: blood. The CDR3 region has the DNA TGCAGCTTTAGGGGGAGCAACCAAGATACGCAGTATTTT. Translation: CSFRGSNQDTQYF.